Given below is one T cell receptor beta chain in context. Antigen specificity is unknown. TCRdb re-called the reads through MiXCR, storing one row per CDR3 protein. The repertoire consists of about 100,000 distinct CDR3 sequences, with around 28% occurring once and the leading ten covering over 60%. This sample was taken from a study of T cell repertoires in cytomegalovirus infection. Study-wide context: From public TCR beta signatures came an indication of both CMV infection and matching HLA type.

CDR3 length equals 13 residues. V gave up 7 bases and J gave up 5 bases; unmatched junction bases: 6. Looked up from germline, CDR1 is LNHDA and CDR2 is SQIVND (reference sequence). Findings and caveats of the study: CMV-specific TCR beta clonotypes restricted by HLA-C were the ones dominating the ex vivo response. Identification of carriers of CMV plus the relevant HLA was achieved through cumulative public TCR beta family frequency.

The receptor was isolated from a human donor in good health (CMV status not recorded). Some clones in this sample may be carry-over from other donors' samples. The sample in question was CD8+ T cells from cultured PBMCs, obtained from culture after CMV antigen stimulation. The chain combines TRBV19 with TRBJ1-1; TRBD1 agrees at 8 bases. This CDR3 reads CASKAGQGTEAFF. CDR3 sequence (DNA): TGTGCCAGTAAAGCCGGACAGGGAACTGAAGCTTTCTTT.